Below, 26 T cell receptor beta chains from the same sample are listed, as sequenced in a study of blood T cell repertoires in COVID-19. Using immunoSEQ multiplex PCR, the repertoire was profiled, and TCRdb retains in-frame clones only, with some absent. This table holds roughly 180,000 clones, around 86% found once. Sequencing was done on a sample of peripheral blood. The receptor set was obtained from a woman in her thirties with active or convalescent COVID-19.

The J gene is TRBJ1-1, the V gene TRBV3-1 (or the pseudogene TRBV3-2), with unresolved D. The CDR3 is made up of 15 amino acids. V lost 4 bases and J lost 3, with 15 bases in between. The germline V gene has CDR1 LGHDT and CDR2 YNNKEL (reference sequence). CDR3 DNA: TGTGCCAGCAGCCTCCTAGGTGGTTGGGACACTGAAGCTTTCTTT. This translates into CASSLLGGWDTEAFF.

This clone was seen a few times. J is TRBJ2-7 and V is TRBV30; possibly TRBD1 for D (5 bases). Germline V CDR1 and CDR2: GTSNPN, SVGIG (reference sequence). Trimming stripped 1 base from V and 3 bases from J, with 7 bases between. The CDR3 loop spans 12 amino acids. The chain's CDR3 is CAWSGQGYEQYF. The DNA for the CDR3 is TGTGCCTGGAGTGGGCAGGGCTACGAGCAGTACTTC.

This chain uses TRBV6-1 with TRBJ2-5; perhaps TRBD2 as D (6 bases). With 0 bases removed from V and 3 bases from J, the gap between germline ends came to 11 bases. CDR3 length: 15 residues. Germline lookup yields CDR1 MNHNS and CDR2 SASEGT. CDR3 nucleotides: TGTGCCAGCAGTGAAGCGCGGGACTCAGAAGAGACCCAGTACTTC. This encodes CASSEARDSEETQYF.

The chain has TRBV3-1 (or the pseudogene TRBV3-2) and TRBJ1-1, with a tentative D call TRBD1 (5 bases). The CDR3 consists of 14 residues. The germline gives CDR1 LGHDT, CDR2 YNNKEL (reference sequence). V was cut by 6 bases and J by 0 bases, with 11 bases left in between. CDR3 amino acids: CASRKDRLNTEAFF. The DNA of the CDR3 is TGTGCCAGCAGGAAAGACAGATTGAACACTGAAGCTTTCTTT.

The chain uses TRBV27 and TRBJ1-1; a possible D gene is TRBD1 (6 bases). The CDR3 is 15 amino acids. V dropped 6 bases and J dropped 5 bases, with 19 bases sitting between them. The germline CDR1 and CDR2 sequences are MNHEY and SMNVEV (reference sequence). In nucleotides, the CDR3 is TGTGCCAGCAGAATTACAGGGAACGGAAGGACTGAAGCTTTCTTT. Residues: CASRITGNGRTEAFF.

The J gene is TRBJ1-2, the V gene TRBV2; no reliable D call. This CDR3 contains 15 residues. Germline V lookup: CDR1 SNHLY, CDR2 FYNNEI. Trimming pared 3 bases from V and 3 bases from J, leaving 14 bases between. The CDR3 sequence: CASSEGPLKDYGYTF. In nucleotides, the CDR3 is TGTGCCAGCAGTGAGGGCCCCCTGAAGGACTATGGCTACACCTTC. Together with reference TRBV2 and TRBJ1-2, the CDR3 gives the full variable domain: EPEVTQTPSHQVTQMGQEVILRCVPISNHLYFYWYRQILGQKVEFLVSFYNNEISEKSEIFDDQFSVERPDGSNFTLKIRSTKLEDSAMYFCASSEGPLKDYGYTFGSGTRLTVV.

The rearrangement joins TRBV5-6 to TRBJ1-1; TRBD1 agrees at 10 bases. Germline V gives CDR1 SGHDT, CDR2 YYEEEE. The CDR3 is made up of 16 amino acids. Trimming at V came to 6 bases and at J to 1 base, leaving 9 bases not matched to a gene. Here the CDR3 reads CASNTDRGIWNTEAFF. In DNA form, the CDR3 reads TGTGCCAGCAACACGGACAGGGGGATCTGGAACACTGAAGCTTTCTTT.

This clone was observed a few times. J is TRBJ2-3 and V is TRBV21-1; TRBD2 reflects the table's D call only, with no check against the DNA. TRBV21-1 is termed a pseudogene. The CDR3 runs 14 residues. The CDR3 region has the DNA TGTGCCAGCAACGCGGGGGTTAGCACAGATACGCAGTATTTT. It is translated as CASNAGVSTDTQYF.

The rearrangement uses TRBV11-3 and TRBJ1-2; 7 bases fit TRBD1. Germline V gene data show CDR1 as SGHNT and CDR2 as YENEEA. The CDR3 sequence is 14 residues long. The ends lost 5 bases at V and 8 bases at J; junction bases unmatched: 11. In nucleotides, the CDR3 is TGTGCCAGCAGCCCGTTCCCGGACAGGCAAGGCTACACCTTC. Its translation is CASSPFPDRQGYTF.

The chain couples TRBV6-6 to TRBJ2-7, with 10 bases that match TRBD1. This CDR3 region has 16 residues. Per the germline V gene, CDR1 is MNHNY and CDR2 is SVGAGI (reference sequence). V was pared by 2 bases and J by 4 bases, with 8 bases of the junction left unmatched. CDR3 nucleotides: TGTGCCAGCAGTTACGACCCGACAGGGGGCTATTACGAGCAGTACTTC. Amino acids: CASSYDPTGGYYEQYF.

This clone has only a few counts. The chain uses TRBV12-3 or TRBV12-4 and TRBJ2-1; D gene uncertain. The CDR3 length is 11 residues. The germline V and J ends were trimmed by 3 bases and 10 bases, with 7 bases remaining between them. The CDR3 spells CASSFGPEQFF. CDR3 DNA: TGTGCCAGCAGTTTTGGCCCCGAGCAGTTCTTC.

This clone was detected once. This chain joins TRBV30 and TRBJ1-2, with TRBD1 as a possible D gene (5 bases). The CDR3 sequence is 15 residues long. With 3 bases removed from V and 8 bases from J, the gap between germline ends came to 22 bases. Germline loops: CDR1 GTSNPN, CDR2 SVGIG (reference sequence). CDR3 region: CAWRPEGRVLSGYTF. CDR3 coding DNA: TGTGCCTGGAGGCCGGAGGGGAGGGTTCTGTCGGGCTACACCTTC.

This clone came up a few times. The gene calls are TRBV20-1 and TRBJ2-1; D gene uncertain. V was shortened by 3 bases and J by 0 bases, with 9 bases between the two germline ends. This CDR3 has 14 residues. In germline, CDR1 is DFQATT, CDR2 SNEGSKA (reference sequence). The CDR3 sequence is CSASNWASYNEQFF. CDR3 nucleotide sequence: TGCAGTGCTAGTAACTGGGCCTCCTACAATGAGCAGTTCTTC.

The chain is built from TRBV7-9 and TRBJ2-1; maybe TRBD2 (5 bases). Per germline, CDR1 SEHNR and CDR2 FQNEAQ (reference sequence). This CDR3 region has 11 residues. V shed 4 bases and J shed 9 bases, with 7 bases lying between them. CDR3 sequence: CASSYRGEQFF. The CDR3 DNA follows: TGTGCCAGCAGCTACCGGGGTGAGCAGTTCTTC.

The chain carries TRBV19 and TRBJ1-6; unclear D gene. The V gene's germline CDR1 is LNHDA and CDR2 SQIVND (reference sequence). This CDR3 contains 15 residues. The V end was cut by 6 bases, the J end by 6 bases, with 15 bases between. CDR3 in amino acids: CASSPWPRGNSPLHF. CDR3 DNA sequence: TGTGCCAGTAGCCCCTGGCCTCGTGGTAATTCACCCCTCCACTTT. The full variable domain, with the rest looked up from reference TRBV19 and TRBJ1-6, is DGGITQSPKYLFRKEGQNVTLSCEQNLNHDAMYWYRQDPGQGLRLIYYSQIVNDFQKGDIAEGYSVSREKKESFPLTVTSAQKNPTAFYLCASSPWPRGNSPLHFGNGTRLTVT.

The gene calls are TRBV5-6 and TRBJ2-7; no clear D. With 3 bases removed from V and 1 base from J, the gap between germline ends came to 5 bases. The germline V gene has CDR1 SGHDT and CDR2 YYEEEE. The CDR3 spans 12 residues. CDR3 residues: CASSWASYEQYF. In DNA, the CDR3 is TGTGCCAGCAGCTGGGCATCCTACGAGCAGTACTTC.

The chain combines TRBV19 with TRBJ1-2; no clear D gene. With 3 bases removed from V and 4 bases from J, the gap between germline ends came to 9 bases. The CDR3 covers 13 residues. In germline, CDR1 is LNHDA, CDR2 SQIVND (reference sequence). CDR3 protein: CASSMVSGYGYTF. CDR3 coding DNA: TGTGCCAGTAGTATGGTGTCGGGCTATGGCTACACCTTC.

This chain links TRBV11-3 with TRBJ1-3, with D unresolved. V dropped 5 bases and J dropped 0 bases, with 11 bases sitting between them. Germline values: CDR1 SGHNT, CDR2 YENEEA. The CDR3 contains 15 residues. CDR3 DNA: TGTGCCAGCAGCCTGAGGAGGAGCTCTGGAAACACCATATATTTT. Translating gives CASSLRRSSGNTIYF.

V is TRBV24-1 and J is TRBJ2-6; TRBD1 matches at 12 bases. Looked up from germline, CDR1 is KGHDR and CDR2 is SFDVKD. The CDR3 consists of 22 residues. V was clipped by 2 bases and J by 0 bases; unmatched bases: 13. The CDR3 DNA sequence: TGTGCCACCAGTGATTCCCTGGGAGGGACAGGGGGCCCCAGCTCTGGGGCCAACGTCCTGACTTTC. This encodes CATSDSLGGTGGPSSGANVLTF.

The J gene is TRBJ1-4, the V gene TRBV19; the match to TRBD1 covers 8 bases. CDR1 LNHDA and CDR2 SQIVND come from the germline V gene (reference sequence). The CDR3 is 14 residues long. After removal of 5 bases from V and 5 bases from J, the junction contained 4 bases not matched to a gene. As DNA, the CDR3 is TGTGCCAGTAGTGGACAGGGTCGGAATGAAAAACTGTTTTTT. Residues: CASSGQGRNEKLFF. Supplemented by reference TRBV19 and TRBJ1-4, the full variable domain reads DGGITQSPKYLFRKEGQNVTLSCEQNLNHDAMYWYRQDPGQGLRLIYYSQIVNDFQKGDIAEGYSVSREKKESFPLTVTSAQKNPTAFYLCASSGQGRNEKLFFGSGTQLSVL.

J is TRBJ1-2 and V is TRBV27; 12 positions match TRBD1. Germline CDR1 is MNHEY and CDR2 is SMNVEV (reference sequence). The length of the CDR3 is 18 residues. V shed 2 bases, J shed 5 bases, and the junction held 12 bases outside the gene matches. The CDR3 DNA is TGTGCCAGCAGTTTAAACATGGTCGGGACAGGGGGCTCGTATGGCTACACCTTC. As protein: CASSLNMVGTGGSYGYTF.

The chain is built from TRBV7-9 and TRBJ1-4; TRBD1 aligns across 7 bases. The CDR3 runs 15 residues. The junction had 12 bases not matched to a gene; V was cut back by 7 bases and J by 7 bases. CDR1 and CDR2 (germline): SEHNR, FQNEAQ (reference sequence). The CDR3 region is CASTLEQGSGEKLFF. The CDR3 DNA follows: TGTGCCAGCACCCTCGAACAGGGGAGTGGTGAAAAACTGTTTTTT.

This chain's CDR3 is CASSEGAGAPYNEQFF. CDR3 sequence (DNA): TGTGCCAGCAGTGAAGGAGCAGGGGCCCCCTACAATGAGCAGTTCTTC. The chain joins TRBV2 to TRBJ2-1; maybe TRBD1 (6 bases). V was shortened by 1 base and J by 2 bases, with 12 bases between the two germline ends. This CDR3 contains 16 residues. Germline V gives CDR1 SNHLY, CDR2 FYNNEI.

Remarks on this clone: Other DNA sequences from this sample encode an identical CDR3 as well. The CDR3 spells CAWSVQGGQPQHF. As DNA, the CDR3 is TGTGCCTGGAGTGTACAGGGGGGTCAGCCCCAGCATTTT. The J gene is TRBJ1-5, the V gene TRBV30, with 8 nucleotides matching TRBD1. CDR1 is GTSNPN and CDR2 is SVGIG in the germline V gene (reference sequence). V shed 0 bases and J 6 bases; nucleotides not matched to a gene: 1. CDR3 size: 13 residues.

The V gene is TRBV7-2, the J gene TRBJ1-5; 10 bases align to TRBD1. This CDR3 has 15 amino acids. V lost 6 bases, J lost 3 bases, and 5 bases stayed unmatched. Looked up from germline, CDR1 is SGHTA and CDR2 is FQGNSA. CDR3 sequence reads: CASRGGTGVNQPQHF. CDR3 nucleotide sequence: TGTGCCAGCAGAGGGGGGACAGGGGTCAATCAGCCCCAGCATTTT.

V and J are TRBV7-6 and TRBJ2-1, with D unclear. The CDR3 covers 15 residues. The V gene lost 4 bases and the J gene lost 9 bases, with 19 bases spanning the gap. Germline CDR1 is SGHVS and CDR2 is FNYEAQ. The CDR3 loop reads CASSSLRQTESEQFF. In DNA form, the CDR3 reads TGTGCCAGCAGCTCCCTAAGACAAACCGAGAGTGAGCAGTTCTTC.